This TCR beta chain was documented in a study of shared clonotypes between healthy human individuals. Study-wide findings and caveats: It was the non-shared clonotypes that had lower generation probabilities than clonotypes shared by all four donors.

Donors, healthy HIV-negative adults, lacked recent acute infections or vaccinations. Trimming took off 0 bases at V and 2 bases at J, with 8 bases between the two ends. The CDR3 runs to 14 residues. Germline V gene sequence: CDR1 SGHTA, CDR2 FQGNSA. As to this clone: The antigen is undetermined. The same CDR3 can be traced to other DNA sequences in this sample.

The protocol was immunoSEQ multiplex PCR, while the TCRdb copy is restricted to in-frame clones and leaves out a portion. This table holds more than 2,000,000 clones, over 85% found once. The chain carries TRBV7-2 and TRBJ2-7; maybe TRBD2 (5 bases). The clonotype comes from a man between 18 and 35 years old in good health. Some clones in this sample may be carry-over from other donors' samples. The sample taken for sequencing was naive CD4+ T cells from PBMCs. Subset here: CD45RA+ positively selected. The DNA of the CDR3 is TGTGCCAGCAGCTTAGCTCCGGGAACCTACGAGCAGTACTTC. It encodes CASSLAPGTYEQYF.